This T cell receptor beta chain emerged from a study of blood T cell repertoires in COVID-19. Turning to the study itself: PBMCs, B-cell-depleted T cells, or T cells provided the cDNA or gDNA that made up the material.

Participant-reported clinical history was the basis for cohort assignment. The recovered donors of Cohort 3 showed two negative PCRs, clearance, or symptom resolution. Original data processing: Counts of nucleated cells, estimated from reference gene primer amplification, were obtained. TCRdb's table, derived via immunoSEQ multiplex PCR, lists solely in-frame clones and lacks some. From that table come the V and J calls and clone size; the DNA was used to work out D and trimming. The sample contains 300,000 to 350,000 clones, 80% to 90% of which appear only once. CDR3 length equals 17 residues. Germline-derived CDR1 and CDR2 are KGHSH and LQKENI. V shed 3 bases, J shed 6 bases, and the junction held 11 bases outside the gene matches.

The source of this sequence is a man between 25 and 39 years old who had recovered from COVID-19. The sample taken for sequencing was PBMCs or T cells enriched from blood (not recorded which). The chain links TRBV18 to TRBJ1-2; 12 bases are shared with TRBD1. The CDR3 here is CASSPTGTGGWQDGYTF. CDR3 in DNA: TGTGCCAGCTCACCTACCGGGACAGGGGGCTGGCAGGATGGCTACACCTTC.